The 15 T cell receptor beta chains listed next were all sequenced from one sample in a study of CD8 T cells in Susac syndrome. Reverse transcription of 0.5 to 1 ug RNA was performed with random hexamers. Each CDR3 protein gets one entry after TCRdb re-called the immunoSEQ multiplex PCR reads with MiXCR. This sample has around 69,000 distinct CDR3 sequences, with nearly 96% found just once. The sample taken for sequencing was CD4+ T cells from PBMCs. These receptor sequences come from a human donor with multiple sclerosis.

The V and J genes are TRBV19 and TRBJ1-5, with D unclear. V was pared by 0 bases and J by 7 bases, with 13 bases between. This CDR3 has 15 amino acids. Germline V gene data show CDR1 as LNHDA and CDR2 as SQIVND (reference sequence). The CDR3 region has the DNA TGTGCCAGTAGTATAGATGGCAGGATCGGACAGCCCCAGCATTTT. Its protein product is CASSIDGRIGQPQHF.

The chain joins TRBV7-6 to TRBJ2-7; D ambiguous. CDR1 SGHVS and CDR2 FNYEAQ come from the germline V gene. V was clipped by 4 bases and J by 3 bases, with 10 bases between them. The CDR3 has 13 residues. The CDR3 reads CASSSPGSYEQYF. CDR3 coding DNA: TGTGCCAGCAGCTCCCCGGGCAGCTACGAGCAGTACTTC.

The rearrangement joins TRBV24-1 to TRBJ1-1; the D is unclear. The V gene lost 2 bases and the J gene lost 3 bases, with 9 bases spanning the gap. This CDR3 is 14 amino acids long. Germline loops: CDR1 KGHDR, CDR2 SFDVKD. CDR3 protein: CATSDSEADTEAFF. The CDR3 DNA sequence: TGTGCCACCAGTGATTCCGAGGCGGACACTGAAGCTTTCTTT.

V usage is TRBV12-3 or TRBV12-4 and J usage is TRBJ2-4; D is possibly TRBD1 (5 bases). The V end was cut by 0 bases, the J end by 8 bases, with 14 bases between. This CDR3 has 15 residues. CDR3 sequence: CASSLAIGAVDIQYF. CDR3 bases: TGTGCCAGCAGTTTAGCCATAGGGGCCGTGGACATTCAGTACTTC.

This clonotype was detected only once. The rearrangement uses TRBV3-1 and TRBJ1-6, with D possibly being TRBD1 (6 bases). V was shortened by 2 bases and J by 0 bases, with 8 bases between the two germline ends. This CDR3 region has 16 residues. Germline V CDR1 and CDR2: LGHDT, YNNKEL (reference sequence). The chain's CDR3 is CASSQQGSSYNSPLHF. The CDR3 nucleotides read TGTGCCAGCAGCCAACAGGGGAGCTCCTATAATTCACCCCTCCACTTT. The full variable domain, with the rest looked up from reference TRBV3-1 and TRBJ1-6, is DTAVSQTPKYLVTQMGNDKSIKCEQNLGHDTMYWYKQDSKKFLKIMFSYNNKELIINETVPNRFSPKSPDKAHLNLHINSLELGDSAVYFCASSQQGSSYNSPLHFGNGTRLTVT.

The J gene is TRBJ1-2, the V gene TRBV15; D perhaps matches TRBD1 (5 bases). Trimming cost V 5 bases and J 10 bases, with 20 bases left between them. This CDR3 comprises 14 residues. The germline V gene encodes CDR1 LNHNV and CDR2 YYDKDF (reference sequence). CDR3 residues: CATSQPGPYRSYTF. CDR3 coding DNA: TGTGCCACCAGCCAACCGGGACCATACCGTTCCTACACCTTC.

The V call is TRBV6-1, the J call TRBJ1-6; a possible D gene is TRBD1 (5 bases). The germline V and J ends were trimmed by 6 bases and 9 bases, with 12 bases remaining between them. CDR3 length equals 13 residues. Germline CDR1 MNHNS, CDR2 SASEGT. CDR3 in amino acids: CASRRQYGSPLHF. DNA for the CDR3: TGTGCCAGCAGACGACAGTATGGTTCACCCCTCCACTTT.

J is TRBJ1-5 and V is TRBV3-1; D unclear. With 0 bases removed from V and 0 bases from J, the gap between germline ends came to 3 bases. The CDR3 runs 14 residues. The germline V gene has CDR1 LGHDT and CDR2 YNNKEL (reference sequence). This chain's CDR3 is CASSQDFSNQPQHF. CDR3 in DNA: TGTGCCAGCAGCCAAGACTTTAGCAATCAGCCCCAGCATTTT.

The gene calls are TRBV5-1 and TRBJ2-6; D is perhaps TRBD1 (5 bases). CDR1 is SGHRS and CDR2 is YFSETQ in the germline V gene. The CDR3 is made up of 15 amino acids. Trimming pared 4 bases from V and 0 bases from J, leaving 8 bases between. CDR3: CASSPDSSGANVLTF. CDR3 nucleotide sequence: TGCGCCAGCAGCCCCGACAGCTCTGGGGCCAACGTCCTGACTTTC. The full variable domain, completed using reference TRBV5-1 and TRBJ2-6, is KAGVTQTPRYLIKTRGQQVTLSCSPISGHRSVSWYQQTPGQGLQFLFEYFSETQRNKGNFPGRFSGRQFSNSRSEMNVSTLELGDSALYLCASSPDSSGANVLTFGAGSRLTVL.

V gene TRBV2 combines with J gene TRBJ2-5; weak D call: TRBD2 (5 bases). The CDR3 sequence is 14 residues long. Trimming stripped 2 bases from V and 4 bases from J, with 11 bases between. CDR1 is SNHLY and CDR2 is FYNNEI in the germline V gene. The CDR3 loop reads CASSELRVLETQYF. DNA for the CDR3: TGTGCCAGCAGTGAATTGAGGGTTTTAGAGACCCAGTACTTC.

The chain combines TRBV24-1 with TRBJ2-1; the D gene is possibly TRBD2 (7 bases). The CDR3 has 16 amino acids. CDR1 is KGHDR, CDR2 SFDVKD, per germline. Trimming shortened V by 3 bases and J by 2 bases, and 13 bases separated the two germline ends. DNA of the CDR3: TGTGCCACCAGTGATCCGGCGGGGGCCACCTACAATGAGCAGTTCTTC. Residues: CATSDPAGATYNEQFF.

The V call is TRBV12-3 or TRBV12-4, the J call TRBJ2-3; TRBD1 matches 8 bases. This CDR3 comprises 15 residues. With 7 bases clipped from V and 0 bases from J, the junction kept 6 bases outside the gene matches. This CDR3 reads CASTQRTGSTDTQYF. DNA of the CDR3: TGTGCCAGCACCCAACGGACAGGGAGCACAGATACGCAGTATTTT.

The chain combines TRBV20-1 with TRBJ2-7; tentative D call: TRBD2 (5 bases). V lost 7 bases to trimming and J lost 1 base, with 14 bases between them. CDR1 is DFQATT and CDR2 is SNEGSKA in the germline V gene (reference sequence). The CDR3 sequence is 13 residues long. CDR3 sequence reads: CSVPGRGSYEQYF. For the CDR3, the DNA is TGCAGTGTTCCCGGTCGGGGATCCTACGAGCAGTACTTC.

This clonotype has just one count. V usage is TRBV7-2 and J usage is TRBJ2-3; 7 bases line up with TRBD1. Trimming removed 1 base from V and 4 bases from J; junction bases left unmatched: 5. Germline V lookup: CDR1 SGHTA, CDR2 FQGNSA. CDR3 length equals 15 residues. The CDR3 spells CASSLEGGAADTQYF. DNA for the CDR3: TGTGCCAGCAGCTTAGAAGGGGGCGCAGCAGATACGCAGTATTTT.

V and J are TRBV7-9 and TRBJ1-1; TRBD1 is a possible D gene (5 bases). CDR3 size: 14 residues. The germline V gene has CDR1 SEHNR and CDR2 FQNEAQ (reference sequence). The V end lost 6 bases, the J end lost 5 bases, and 16 bases lay between the germline ends. The CDR3 nucleotides are TGTGCCAGCAGTAACCAGGGAAGTCTGACTGAAGCTTTCTTT. It codes for CASSNQGSLTEAFF.